This TCR beta chain originates from a study of early T cells in non-severe SARS-CoV-2 infection (dated by TCRdb to 2020 to 2023). The study in broad terms: Because TCR sequencing relied on bulk RNA taken from unsorted whole blood, pairing of alpha and beta chains was not possible. Points the paper makes about the study in general: Matching against VDJdb was skewed toward anti-spike CD8 responses, likely underestimated virus-specific expansions, and missed private and CD4 specificities.

The library relied on 5' RACE. Sequencing was performed on a NextSeq 500. Unique molecular identifiers were attached to individual cDNA molecules in the TCR library protocol so that sequencing error and PCR bias could be corrected. Sequencing covered both TCR alpha and beta chains, and within each sample the abundances of alpha and beta sequences were tightly co-correlated. Per the authors' processing: Decombinator V4 was used to perform V gene, J gene and CDR3 annotation of TCR sequences. Expanded TCRs were defined as changing significantly between any two time points under a Poisson model with p below 0.0001. TCR abundances were normalised to the total number of TCRs sequenced per sample and expressed as counts per million. TRAV1-2 paired with TRAJ12, TRAJ20 or TRAJ33 defined MAIT TCRs, while TRAV10 paired with TRAJ18 defined iNKT TCRs. VDJdb, accessed on 1 November 2021, was searched for TCRs annotated for CMV, EBV and SARS-CoV-2, and TCRs annotated for more than one antigen were excluded. The public reads were quality trimmed at Q25 with fastp and then assembled into clones with MiXCR by TCRdb, keeping productive beta chains. One record per CDR3 amino acid sequence lists the most common genes and DNA. The V and J calls were not made by the authors but by TCRdb's processing. The sample table records more than 25,000 distinct CDR3 sequences; roughly 5% of these occur just once. The ten largest clones take up around 10% of the sample.

Comment on this clonotype: What antigen it recognizes has not been identified. No much larger clone is present one base from it, and per-base qualities are unavailable.

The study was a case-control design nested within a healthcare worker cohort in London, UK, with weekly nasopharyngeal swab PCR tests and blood sampling. Healthcare workers were recruited between 23 and 31 March 2020, during the week of the UK lockdown, and were followed weekly for up to about 16 weeks. From the cysteine up to the phenylalanine, the CDR3 has a length of 15 residues. Only the CDR3 portion is preserved as DNA: 45 bases, with reading frame beginning at the first base. Sequences ENHRY (CDR1) and SYGVKD (CDR2) are obtained from the germline V gene. V lost 10 bases and J lost 1 base; the stretch between them is 20 bases long.

The sequenced sample was whole blood. The sequence derives from an adult who was a healthcare worker with PCR-confirmed SARS-CoV-2 infection or an uninfected control (not recorded which). Here the chain combines TRBV10-3 and TRBJ2-7; a tentative D call is TRBD2 (5 bases match). Read as DNA, the sequence is TGTGCCACAAGCGAAGACTACTTTCCATCCTACGAGCAGTACTTC. Its translation reads: CATSEDYFPSYEQYF.